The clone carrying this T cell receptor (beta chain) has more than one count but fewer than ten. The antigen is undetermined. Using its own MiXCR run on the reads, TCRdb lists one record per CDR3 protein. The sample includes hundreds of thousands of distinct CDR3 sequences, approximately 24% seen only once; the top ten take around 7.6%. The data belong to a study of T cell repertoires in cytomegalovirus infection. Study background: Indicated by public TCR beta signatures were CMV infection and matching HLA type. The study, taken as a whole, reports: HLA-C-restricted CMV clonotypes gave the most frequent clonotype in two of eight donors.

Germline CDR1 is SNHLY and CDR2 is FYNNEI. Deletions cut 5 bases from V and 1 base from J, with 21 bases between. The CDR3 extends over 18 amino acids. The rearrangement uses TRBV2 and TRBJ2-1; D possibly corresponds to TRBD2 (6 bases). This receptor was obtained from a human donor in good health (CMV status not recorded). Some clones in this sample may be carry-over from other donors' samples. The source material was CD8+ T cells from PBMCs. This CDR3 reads CASSLPLKGGDSYNEQFF. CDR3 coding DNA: TGTGCCAGCAGTCTACCTTTAAAGGGCGGGGATTCCTACAATGAGCAGTTCTTC.